One and the same sample provided the 21 T cell receptor beta chains below, sequenced in a study of T-cell memory formation after mild COVID-19. TCRdb reprocessed the 5' RACE reads via MiXCR and lists one record per CDR3 protein. This table has roughly 450,000 distinct CDR3 sequences, about a sixth appearing once. Sequencing was done on a sample of PBMCs or a T cell subset sorted from them (not recorded which). These receptors were collected from a man younger than 30 who had mild COVID-19 (a few samples of this study predate the infection). Cell type and time point are not known.

The genes are TRBV18 and TRBJ1-2, with D possibly matching TRBD1 (5 bases). The CDR3 is 14 residues long. The V end lost 4 bases, the J end lost 1 base, and 10 bases lay between the germline ends. Per germline, CDR1 KGHSH and CDR2 LQKENI. CDR3: CASSQEGFNYGYTF. CDR3 in DNA: TGTGCCAGCTCACAGGAGGGGTTTAACTATGGCTACACCTTC.

This clonotype was found a few times. This rearrangement joins TRBV6-2 or TRBV6-3 to TRBJ2-4, with D maybe TRBD2 (5 bases). The CDR3 length is 15 residues. Trimming took off 2 bases at V and 8 bases at J, with 16 bases between the two ends. Germline V gives CDR1 MNHEY, CDR2 SVGEGT. The CDR3, as DNA: TGTGCCAGCAGTTACGGATTCGGACTTGGGGACATTCAGTACTTC. It yields the protein CASSYGFGLGDIQYF.

In this sample, this clonotype turned up a few times. The gene calls are TRBV5-5 and TRBJ2-3, with TRBD2 identical over 11 bases. Germline V CDR1 and CDR2: SGHKS, YYEKEE (reference sequence). V trimming: 3 bases; J trimming: 6 bases; junction bases outside the gene matches: 6. CDR3 length: 15 residues. In DNA form, the CDR3 reads TGTGCCAGCAGCTCTCTTAGCGGGGGGGAGGATACGCAGTATTTT. The encoded protein is CASSSLSGGEDTQYF. The full variable domain, with the rest looked up from reference TRBV5-5 and TRBJ2-3, is DAGVTQSPTHLIKTRGQQVTLRCSPISGHKSVSWYQQVLGQGPQFIFQYYEKEERGRGNFPDRFSARQFPNYSSELNVNALLLGDSALYLCASSSLSGGEDTQYFGPGTRLTVL.

Within the sample, this clonotype is medium-sized. CDR3 in amino acids: CSAWTGNTEAFF. CDR3 coding DNA: TGCAGTGCTTGGACAGGGAACACTGAAGCTTTCTTT. This rearrangement joins TRBV20-1 to TRBJ1-1; 7 nucleotides align to TRBD1. J gave up 1 base and V 5 bases, and 1 base lay outside the gene matches. The germline CDR1 and CDR2 sequences are DFQATT and SNEGSKA (reference sequence). This CDR3 is built from 12 residues.

In this sample, this clonotype turned up a few times. The J gene is TRBJ2-3, the V gene TRBV29-1; 13 nucleotides agree with TRBD2. The CDR3 extends over 15 amino acids. Germline V CDR1 and CDR2: SQVTM, ANQGSEA. The DNA of the CDR3 is TGCAGTTCTCCAAGGGGGGGACTAGCGGGAAATACGCAGTATTTT. This translates into CSSPRGGLAGNTQYF.

The chain employs TRBV12-3 or TRBV12-4 and TRBJ2-3; the D is unclear. The CDR3 spans 12 residues. V was pared by 7 bases and J by 6 bases, with 11 bases between. The CDR3 here is CASKTPADTQYF. The CDR3 DNA reads as TGTGCCAGCAAGACACCCGCGGATACGCAGTATTTT.

The chain combines TRBV20-1 with TRBJ2-7, with D tentatively TRBD2 (5 bases). The CDR3 covers 14 residues. V was clipped by 3 bases and J by 4 bases, with 16 bases between them. The V gene's germline CDR1 is DFQATT and CDR2 SNEGSKA (reference sequence). The CDR3 loop reads CSASASSNLYEQYF. CDR3 bases: TGCAGTGCTAGCGCGTCTAGCAACTTGTACGAGCAGTACTTC.

V is TRBV19 and J is TRBJ1-6; 12 bases map to TRBD1. Trimming at V came to 3 bases and at J to 8 bases, leaving 2 bases not matched to a gene. From germline, CDR1 is LNHDA and CDR2 SQIVND (reference sequence). This CDR3 comprises 15 residues. CDR3 in DNA: TGTGCCAGTAGTATCGGGACAGGGGGCTATTCACCCCTCCACTTT. Translated: CASSIGTGGYSPLHF. Complete variable domain (other parts from reference TRBV19 and TRBJ1-6): DGGITQSPKYLFRKEGQNVTLSCEQNLNHDAMYWYRQDPGQGLRLIYYSQIVNDFQKGDIAEGYSVSREKKESFPLTVTSAQKNPTAFYLCASSIGTGGYSPLHFGNGTRLTVT.

This clonotype was counted once. J is TRBJ1-2 and V is TRBV2, with 8 bases matching TRBD1. Trimming took 6 bases from V and 8 from J; bases not matched to a gene: 8. CDR1 and CDR2 (germline): SNHLY, FYNNEI. CDR3 size: 13 residues. This CDR3 reads CASSVDRGRGYTF. For the CDR3, the DNA is TGTGCCAGCAGCGTTGACAGGGGCCGAGGCTACACCTTC.

This sequence joins TRBV5-1 and TRBJ2-5; no clear D gene. V lost 1 base to trimming and J lost 4 bases, with 11 bases between them. Per germline, CDR1 SGHRS and CDR2 YFSETQ. The CDR3 runs to 14 residues. CDR3 nucleotide sequence: TGCGCCAGCAGCTTGCAATACAATCGAGAGACCCAGTACTTC. Its translation: CASSLQYNRETQYF.

The chain combines TRBV24-1 with TRBJ1-5; 8 nucleotides align to TRBD1. Germline V gene data show CDR1 as KGHDR and CDR2 as SFDVKD. The length of the CDR3 is 13 residues. V shed 9 bases, J shed 3 bases, and the junction held 3 bases outside the gene matches. The CDR3 DNA is TGTGCCACCCAGACAGGGGACAATCAGCCCCAGCATTTT. This codes for CATQTGDNQPQHF.

This clonotype has more than one count but fewer than ten. J is TRBJ2-7 and V is TRBV5-1, with TRBD1 as a possible D gene (6 bases). Germline CDR1 and CDR2: SGHRS and YFSETQ. The CDR3 length is 15 residues. Trimming stripped 4 bases from V and 1 base from J, with 15 bases between. The CDR3 loop reads CASSPGASGSYEQYV. The CDR3 DNA sequence: TGCGCCAGCAGCCCAGGGGCGTCGGGTTCCTACGAGCAGTACGTC.

This sequence joins TRBV27 and TRBJ1-2; D uncertain. V gave up 8 bases and J gave up 7 bases, with 20 bases separating them. The CDR3 totals 14 residues. The germline CDR1 and CDR2 sequences are MNHEY and SMNVEV (reference sequence). In DNA, the CDR3 is TGTGCCAGCGGGTTGAACTCAGGTTCCCGTGGCTACACCTTC. This encodes CASGLNSGSRGYTF.

This clonotype was counted many times. J is TRBJ1-1 and V is TRBV5-1, with 7 bases fitting TRBD1. Per germline, CDR1 SGHRS and CDR2 YFSETQ. The junction had 10 bases not matched to a gene; V was cut back by 4 bases and J by 4 bases. This CDR3 has 15 residues. CDR3 nucleotide sequence: TGCGCCAGCAGCAGGGATGAGTCAGGGGGCACTGAAGCTTTCTTT. Translating gives CASSRDESGGTEAFF.

This chain uses TRBV6-2 or TRBV6-3 with TRBJ2-1, with D unresolved. Germline CDR1 MNHEY, CDR2 SVGEGT. The CDR3 runs to 15 residues. The ends were cut back, 5 bases at V and 0 bases at J, with 11 bases in the middle. CDR3 amino acids: CASSAQWGSYNEQFF. CDR3 sequence (DNA): TGTGCCAGCAGTGCCCAGTGGGGCTCCTACAATGAGCAGTTCTTC.

V usage is TRBV19 and J usage is TRBJ2-1; D is unclear. The germline V gene has CDR1 LNHDA and CDR2 SQIVND (reference sequence). This CDR3 has 13 residues. V lost 0 bases, J lost 9 bases, and 9 bases lay in between. CDR3 amino acids: CASSIDRNREQFF. The CDR3, as DNA: TGTGCCAGTAGTATAGATAGGAATCGTGAGCAGTTCTTC.

The J gene is TRBJ2-1, the V gene TRBV20-1; D is undetermined. V was trimmed by 2 bases and J by 0 bases, leaving 29 bases between them. This CDR3 is built from 21 residues. The germline V gene encodes CDR1 DFQATT and CDR2 SNEGSKA (reference sequence). CDR3 DNA: TGCAGTGCTAGACCGCAAAAGAGTGTAGCCTTCAATGTCAACTCCTACAATGAGCAGTTCTTC. Translating gives CSARPQKSVAFNVNSYNEQFF.

This clonotype turned up a few times. This chain links TRBV5-1 with TRBJ2-2; no clear D. CDR3 length: 15 residues. Germline lookup yields CDR1 SGHRS and CDR2 YFSETQ. The V gene lost 0 bases and the J gene lost 1 base, with 7 bases spanning the gap. CDR3 amino acids: CASSLETRNTGELFF. DNA of the CDR3: TGCGCCAGCAGCTTGGAAACACGGAACACCGGGGAGCTGTTTTTT.

The genes are TRBV15 and TRBJ1-1; D is ambiguous. V lost 5 bases and J lost 6, with 16 bases in between. The CDR3 spans 14 residues. Looked up from germline, CDR1 is LNHNV and CDR2 is YYDKDF (reference sequence). The CDR3, as DNA: TGTGCCACCAGCGGATCAGGCGGTCGATCTGAAGCTTTCTTT. Protein product: CATSGSGGRSEAFF. Full variable domain (remainder filled in from reference TRBV15 and TRBJ1-1): DAMVIQNPRYQVTQFGKPVTLSCSQTLNHNVMYWYQQKSSQAPKLLFHYYDKDFNNEADTPDNFQSRRPNTSFCFLDIRSPGLGDTAMYLCATSGSGGRSEAFFGQGTRLTVV.

This chain links TRBV12-3 or TRBV12-4 with TRBJ2-4, with 8 positions matching TRBD1. After removal of 8 bases from V and 5 bases from J, the junction contained 11 bases not matched to a gene. The CDR3 contains 15 residues. In DNA, the CDR3 is TGTGCCAGCGCAACTACGACAGGGGTCGAAAACATTCAGTACTTC. It translates to CASATTTGVENIQYF.

The V and J genes are TRBV18 and TRBJ1-1; D ambiguous. This CDR3 is built from 13 residues. Trimming stripped 6 bases from V and 8 bases from J, with 16 bases between. Per the germline V gene, CDR1 is KGHSH and CDR2 is LQKENI. The CDR3 loop is CASSRINSGEAFF. CDR3 nucleotides: TGTGCCAGCTCCCGGATCAATAGCGGAGAAGCTTTCTTT.